The 25 T cell receptor beta chains below were found in one sample sequenced in a study of human T cells and chemical hapten exposure. TCRdb fed the RACE reads into MiXCR, producing one record per CDR3 protein. The data contain tens of thousands of distinct CDR3 sequences, around 9.8% of them singletons. Time point defined: patch test 1, 2 weeks after DPC sensitization. Treatment given: therapeutic diphenylcyclopropenone sensitization with weekly scalp DPC. The source was whole blood, collected in connection with sensitization to the hapten diphenylcyclopropenone (DPC). The receptors originated from a woman aged 35 to 49 with alopecia areata. Some clones in this sample may be carry-over from other donors' samples.

This clonotype appeared many times. The chain has TRBV5-5 and TRBJ1-6; tentatively, D is TRBD1 (5 bases). Germline lookup yields CDR1 SGHKS and CDR2 YYEKEE (reference sequence). This CDR3 spans 16 amino acids. V lost 5 bases and J 7 bases, leaving 19 bases between the germline ends. The CDR3 spells CASRPDPGRPNSPLHF. In DNA form, the CDR3 reads TGTGCCAGCAGGCCCGACCCGGGACGGCCCAATTCACCCCTCCACTTT.

This clonotype appeared a few times. V and J are TRBV4-3 and TRBJ2-7; TRBD1 matches at 10 bases. Trimming removed 0 bases from V and 4 bases from J; junction bases left unmatched: 3. CDR3 length: 15 residues. The germline gives CDR1 LGHNA, CDR2 YSLEER. The DNA for the CDR3 is TGCGCCAGCAGCCAAGATCCGGGACAGGGGTACGAGCAGTACTTC. It yields the protein CASSQDPGQGYEQYF.

About this clonotype: Being one base from a much bigger clone, this may be a read error. The chain combines TRBV4-3 with TRBJ1-2, with D unresolved. This CDR3 spans 14 amino acids. Germline CDR1 and CDR2: LGHNA and YSLEER. The CDR3, as DNA: TGCACCAGCAGCCAAGCTCACAACTTCTATGGCTACACCTTC. As protein: CTSSQAHNFYGYTF.

The chain carries TRBV2 and TRBJ2-1; 7 nucleotides line up with TRBD2. The junction had 17 bases not matched to a gene; V was cut back by 9 bases and J by 6 bases. The germline V gene encodes CDR1 SNHLY and CDR2 FYNNEI. There are 16 residues in the CDR3. The DNA of the CDR3 is TGTGCCAGATCCTTTTGTTGGGAGCGGGGCGGCAATGAGCAGTTCTTC. As protein: CARSFCWERGGNEQFF.

Only a few counts were recorded for this clonotype. The rearrangement uses TRBV18 and TRBJ1-2; tentatively, D is TRBD1 (5 bases). This CDR3 has 12 amino acids. Germline CDR1 and CDR2: KGHSH and LQKENI. Trimming removed 4 bases at V and 8 bases at J, with 11 bases between. The CDR3 region is CASSRQGWGYTF. DNA for the CDR3: TGTGCCAGCTCACGGCAGGGATGGGGCTACACCTTC.

This clonotype has only a few counts. This sequence joins TRBV5-6 and TRBJ1-3; TRBD1 is a possible D gene (6 bases). The CDR3 length is 15 residues. Trimming cost V 4 bases and J 2 bases, with 13 bases left between them. CDR1 SGHDT and CDR2 YYEEEE come from the germline V gene. Written as DNA, the CDR3 is TGTGCCAGCAGCCTAGGACAGCCAGCTGGAAACACCATATATTTT. Translation gives CASSLGQPAGNTIYF.

This clonotype has only a few counts. The rearrangement links TRBV4-2 to TRBJ2-7; perhaps TRBD1 as D (5 bases). CDR1 LGHNA and CDR2 YNFKEQ come from the germline V gene. V gave up 2 bases and J gave up 5 bases, with 10 bases separating them. The CDR3 covers 13 residues. The DNA of the CDR3 is TGTGCCAGCAGCCAACTAGGGGTGGACGAGCAGTACTTC. Its translation is CASSQLGVDEQYF.

Regarding this clonotype: One base away lies a much larger clone, so this may be a sequencing read error. Given the absence of the conserved phenylalanine or tryptophan at the CDR3 end, a read error is likely. The chain combines TRBV11-2 with TRBJ2-7; TRBD1 agrees at 8 bases. This CDR3 region has 15 residues. Trimming at V came to 4 bases and at J to 3 bases, leaving 8 bases not matched to a gene. CDR1 and CDR2 from the germline V gene are SGHAT and FQNNGV. CDR3 DNA sequence: TGTGCCAGCAGCTGGGACAGGTACGGTATCTACGAGCAGTACTCC. Its translation: CASSWDRYGIYEQYS.

This clonotype was detected ten times or more. The junction shows a germline mismatch at one end, possibly a read error. The chain carries TRBV9 and TRBJ1-6; the match to TRBD1 covers 7 bases. CDR1 SGDLS and CDR2 YYNGEE come from the germline V gene. The CDR3 contains 15 residues. CDR3 nucleotide sequence: TGTGCCAGCACCGGCTCAACAGGGGACGGTTCACCCCTCCATTTT. The encoded protein is CASTGSTGDGSPLHF.

This chain joins TRBV7-6 and TRBJ2-1; D unresolved. This CDR3 has 16 amino acids. Trimming removed 5 bases from V and 5 bases from J, with 19 bases in between. The germline V gene has CDR1 SGHVS and CDR2 FNYEAQ. DNA of the CDR3: TGTGCCAGCAGCCTCACCGAGAAGGGTGGCGACAATGAGCAGTTCTTC. It codes for CASSLTEKGGDNEQFF. Variable domain in full (rest from reference TRBV7-6 and TRBJ2-1): GAGVSQSPRYKVTKRGQDVALRCDPISGHVSLYWYRQALGQGPEFLTYFNYEAQQDKSGLPNDRFSAERPEGSISTLTIQRTEQRDSAMYRCASSLTEKGGDNEQFFGPGTRLTVL.

This clonotype came up many times. The chain recombines TRBV6-1 with TRBJ2-2; D might be TRBD1 (6 bases). Deletions cut 6 bases from V and 5 bases from J, with 13 bases between. Germline-derived CDR1 and CDR2 are MNHNS and SASEGT. The CDR3 sequence is 14 residues long. The CDR3 region has the DNA TGTGCCAGCAGGCCGGGACATTCGACCGGGGAGCTGTTTTTT. Protein: CASRPGHSTGELFF.

This clonotype occurred many times. The V and J genes are TRBV11-2 and TRBJ2-2, with D unclear. CDR1 is SGHAT and CDR2 is FQNNGV in the germline V gene. V was pared by 0 bases and J by 6 bases, with 5 bases between. The CDR3 consists of 13 residues. The CDR3, as DNA: TGTGCCAGCAGCTTAGATCCCGCCGGGGAGCTGTTTTTT. As protein: CASSLDPAGELFF.

For this clonotype: This clone may be a read error of a much larger clone one base away. The chain has TRBV24-1 and TRBJ2-2; the D gene could be TRBD1 or TRBD2 (5 bases each). CDR3 length equals 16 residues. V lost 4 bases and J 4 bases, leaving 15 bases between the germline ends. Per germline, CDR1 KGHDR and CDR2 SFDVKD. The CDR3 sequence is CATSDIQGRGTGELFF. CDR3 sequence (DNA): TGTGCCACCAGTGACATCCAGGGACGGGGCACCGGGGAGCTGTTTTTT.

This clonotype has ten or more counts. V gene TRBV7-8 combines with J gene TRBJ2-3; 8 bases line up with TRBD2. With V trimmed by 5 bases and J by 2 bases, 9 bases remained unmatched. The CDR3 has 16 amino acids. The germline V gene encodes CDR1 SGHVS and CDR2 FQNEAQ. CDR3 sequence (DNA): TGTGCCAGCAGCCAATACGGGGGGGGCTACACAGATACGCAGTATTTT. Protein sequence: CASSQYGGGYTDTQYF.

This clonotype showed up just a few times. The chain joins TRBV20-1 to TRBJ2-7, with D hard to call. Deletions cut 0 bases from V and 2 bases from J, with 8 bases between. CDR1 is DFQATT, CDR2 SNEGSKA, per germline (reference sequence). The CDR3 is made up of 13 amino acids. The CDR3 loop reads CSARDDGTYEQYF. The CDR3 DNA reads as TGCAGTGCTAGAGACGACGGTACCTACGAGCAGTACTTC.

Worth noting for this clonotype: A read error may be the cause here, since a much bigger clone is one base away. J is TRBJ2-4 and V is TRBV15; tentatively, D is TRBD1 (6 bases). With 2 bases removed from V and 4 bases from J, the gap between germline ends came to 15 bases. This CDR3 is 16 amino acids long. Germline V gives CDR1 LNHNV, CDR2 YYDKDF (reference sequence). CDR3 in DNA: TGTGCCACCAGCAGATGGAGACAGGCTACAAAAAACATTCAGTACTTC. This encodes CATSRWRQATKNIQYF.

This clonotype showed up many times. The chain employs TRBV9 and TRBJ1-2; D unresolved. CDR1 and CDR2 (germline): SGDLS, YYNGEE. This CDR3 spans 13 amino acids. V lost 2 bases, J lost 7 bases, and 12 bases lay in between. CDR3 nucleotide sequence: TGTGCCAGCAGCGTTTTTTGGAAGAGTGGCTACACCTTC. Residues: CASSVFWKSGYTF.

This clonotype appeared many times. This rearrangement joins TRBV3-1 to TRBJ2-7; 7 nucleotides agree with TRBD1. CDR3 length equals 13 residues. V shed 4 bases and J 5 bases; nucleotides not matched to a gene: 5. CDR1 LGHDT and CDR2 YNNKEL come from the germline V gene (reference sequence). The CDR3 DNA follows: TGTGCCAGCAGCCGCATGACAGGGAACGAGCAGTACTTC. It is translated as CASSRMTGNEQYF.

This clonotype was seen ten or more times. CDR3 nucleotides: TGTGCCAGCAGCTTAGTTGGGGGGCTCCAAGAGACCCAGTACTTC. It codes for CASSLVGGLQETQYF. V usage is TRBV11-2 and J usage is TRBJ2-5, with D perhaps TRBD1 or TRBD2 (6 bases each). The CDR3 loop spans 15 amino acids. Germline V gene sequence: CDR1 SGHAT, CDR2 FQNNGV. V was trimmed by 1 base and J by 1 base, leaving 10 bases between them.

In this sample, this clonotype turned up many times. The chain combines TRBV19 with TRBJ2-1; a weak D match, TRBD1 (6 bases). Germline CDR1 LNHDA, CDR2 SQIVND (reference sequence). The length of the CDR3 is 15 residues. V lost 4 bases and J 4 bases, leaving 14 bases between the germline ends. Written as DNA, the CDR3 is TGTGCCAGTAGTAAGACAGGCCTCGCTTACAATGAGCAGTTCTTC. It yields the protein CASSKTGLAYNEQFF.

This clonotype was counted many times. The chain uses TRBV6-2 or TRBV6-3 and TRBJ2-1; D gene uncertain. Trimming shortened V by 2 bases and J by 0 bases, and 8 bases separated the two germline ends. CDR3 length equals 15 residues. Germline V gene sequence: CDR1 MNHEY, CDR2 SVGEGT. The chain's CDR3 is CASSYGPYSYNEQFF. The CDR3 region has the DNA TGTGCCAGCAGTTACGGACCATACTCCTACAATGAGCAGTTCTTC.

This clonotype has a count of ten or more. The rearrangement uses TRBV2 and TRBJ1-5; no firm D call. This CDR3 contains 13 residues. From germline, CDR1 is SNHLY and CDR2 FYNNEI. Trimming removed 11 bases at V and 3 bases at J, with 14 bases between. This CDR3 reads CASLGGFNQPQHF. The DNA for the CDR3 is TGTGCCTCCCTGGGCGGTTTCAATCAGCCCCAGCATTTT.

Only one count was recorded for this clonotype. The chain couples TRBV7-9 to TRBJ2-7, with 7 bases that match TRBD1. Trimming cost V 5 bases and J 2 bases; bases outside gene matches: 9. The CDR3 covers 15 residues. CDR1 and CDR2 (germline): SEHNR, FQNEAQ (reference sequence). CDR3 amino acids: CASSLTGVRTYEQYF. The DNA for the CDR3 is TGTGCCAGCAGCCTTACAGGGGTTAGAACCTACGAGCAGTACTTC. Supplemented by reference TRBV7-9 and TRBJ2-7, the full variable domain reads DTGVSQNPRHKITKRGQNVTFRCDPISEHNRLYWYRQTLGQGPEFLTYFQNEAQLEKSRLLSDRFSAERPKGSFSTLEIQRTEQGDSAMYLCASSLTGVRTYEQYFGPGTRLTVT.

Concerning this clonotype: This may stem from a read error, because a much larger clone lies one nucleotide away. This chain links TRBV9 with TRBJ2-3, with TRBD2 identical over 13 bases. Germline V CDR1 and CDR2: SGDLS, YYNGEE. With V trimmed by 3 bases and J by 5 bases, 6 bases remained unmatched. The CDR3 consists of 16 residues. For the CDR3, the DNA is TGTGCCAGCAGCGCGGGGACTAGCGGGACACAAGATACGCAGTATTTT. Protein product: CASSAGTSGTQDTQYF.

This clonotype has a handful of counts. A read error may account for a junction end that differs from germline. V is TRBV20-1 and J is TRBJ2-6, with D maybe TRBD2 (6 bases). The CDR3 loop spans 17 amino acids. Per the germline V gene, CDR1 is DFQATT and CDR2 is SNEGSKA (reference sequence). The CDR3 bases are TGCAGTGCGAGAGGCCTAGCGAGTACTTCGGGGGCCAACGTCCTGACTTTC. Translating gives CSARGLASTSGANVLTF.